The next 25 T cell receptor beta chains were all read from a single sample in a study of blood T cell repertoires in COVID-19. Sequencing used immunoSEQ multiplex PCR; TCRdb keeps in-frame clones, though not all of them. The sample has 25,000 to 40,000 clones, almost 90% seen once. What was sequenced was peripheral blood. Source of these receptors: a human donor with active COVID-19. The donor label of this sample is uncertain.

This sequence joins TRBV6-2 or TRBV6-3 and TRBJ2-7; D gene ambiguous. Germline values: CDR1 MNHEY, CDR2 SVGEGT. This CDR3 contains 14 residues. Deletions cut 3 bases from V and 3 bases from J, with 12 bases between. As DNA, the CDR3 is TGTGCCAGCAGTTATTCCAGGTCTCTCTACGAGCAGTACTTC. This sequence encodes CASSYSRSLYEQYF.

The V and J genes are TRBV27 and TRBJ1-2; the match to TRBD1 covers 8 bases. The germline CDR1 and CDR2 sequences are MNHEY and SMNVEV (reference sequence). The V and J ends lost 5 bases and 8 bases, in that order; junction bases with no gene match: 7. This CDR3 comprises 13 residues. Here the CDR3 DNA reads TGTGCCAGCAGTCCCCCACAGGGGGAAGGCTACACCTTC. Translation: CASSPPQGEGYTF.

V usage is TRBV2 and J usage is TRBJ2-1; 7 bases agree with TRBD1. The ends lost 1 base at V and 7 bases at J; junction bases unmatched: 7. Per the germline V gene, CDR1 is SNHLY and CDR2 is FYNNEI. CDR3 length: 15 residues. The chain's CDR3 is CASSEGSVRGNEQFF. The CDR3 DNA reads as TGTGCCAGCAGTGAAGGGAGTGTCAGGGGGAATGAGCAGTTCTTC.

J is TRBJ2-3 and V is TRBV24-1; 9 bases match TRBD1. This CDR3 spans 14 amino acids. Germline CDR1 and CDR2: KGHDR and SFDVKD. V lost 4 bases to trimming and J lost 10 bases; unmatched junction nucleotides: 8. The CDR3 bases are TGTGCCACCAGTGAACTGGGACAGGGTGGGCCGCAGTATTTT. This translates into CATSELGQGGPQYF.

The genes are TRBV5-1 and TRBJ1-5; D might be TRBD1 (6 bases). Trimming pared 0 bases from V and 2 bases from J, leaving 12 bases between. The CDR3 runs 16 residues. Germline values: CDR1 SGHRS, CDR2 YFSETQ. The CDR3 reads CASSLGLGGRNQPQHF. The CDR3 nucleotides read TGCGCCAGCAGCTTGGGTCTCGGGGGGCGCAATCAGCCCCAGCATTTT.

The genes are TRBV5-6 and TRBJ2-2; possible D gene TRBD1, 5 bases. The ends were cut back, 4 bases at V and 6 bases at J, with 19 bases in the middle. The CDR3 length is 16 residues. The germline CDR1 and CDR2 sequences are SGHDT and YYEEEE. The CDR3 DNA reads TGTGCCAGCAGCCTACGGACATCGTTGGTGTCCGGGGAGCTGTTTTTT. Protein sequence: CASSLRTSLVSGELFF.

This chain connects TRBV13 to TRBJ1-2; D possibly corresponds to TRBD1 (6 bases). The CDR3 runs 16 residues. V shed 5 bases and J shed 3 bases, with 19 bases lying between them. Germline CDR1 and CDR2: PRHDT and FYEKMQ (reference sequence). CDR3 sequence reads: CASSQSTGRSYYGYTF. The CDR3 nucleotides are TGTGCCAGCAGCCAATCTACAGGGAGAAGTTACTATGGCTACACCTTC.

The V and J genes are TRBV7-2 and TRBJ2-1; 7 bases match TRBD2. Germline CDR1 reads SGHTA; CDR2 reads FQGNSA. The V gene end was trimmed by 3 bases and the J gene end by 1 base; junction bases not matched to a gene: 3. This CDR3 is built from 15 residues. The CDR3 DNA reads as TGTGCCAGCAGCTTTCTCGGGGGGTCCTACAATGAGCAGTTCTTC. Its protein product is CASSFLGGSYNEQFF.

The CDR3 region has the DNA TGTGCCACCAGTGATTTGAGGCCCGAGGGGGATGAAAAACTGTTTTTT. Translation gives CATSDLRPEGDEKLFF. This chain joins TRBV24-1 and TRBJ1-4; possible D gene TRBD1, 6 bases. Germline V gene sequence: CDR1 KGHDR, CDR2 SFDVKD. With 0 bases removed from V and 6 bases from J, the gap between germline ends came to 13 bases. The length of the CDR3 is 16 residues.

CDR3 sequence (DNA): TGTGCCAGCAGCTTCCAGCCCGGCACGGGACAGGGGAGGACTGAAGCTTTCTTT. It codes for CASSFQPGTGQGRTEAFF. The chain combines TRBV7-9 with TRBJ1-1; 10 nucleotides line up with TRBD1. The CDR3 extends over 18 amino acids. V lost 3 bases, J lost 5 bases, and 15 bases stayed unmatched. Germline-derived CDR1 and CDR2 are SEHNR and FQNEAQ (reference sequence). The full variable domain, rest sourced from reference TRBV7-9 and TRBJ1-1, is DTGVSQNPRHKITKRGQNVTFRCDPISEHNRLYWYRQTLGQGPEFLTYFQNEAQLEKSRLLSDRFSAERPKGSFSTLEIQRTEQGDSAMYLCASSFQPGTGQGRTEAFFGQGTRLTVV.

V and J are TRBV4-1 and TRBJ2-7, with 8 bases aligning to TRBD1. CDR1 and CDR2 (germline): MGHRA, YSYEKL. The CDR3 has 17 residues. The ends lost 4 bases at V and 6 bases at J; junction bases unmatched: 17. Written as DNA, the CDR3 is TGCGCCAGCAGCCGCGGCGGGATACCCGGTACAGGGGGCGAGCAGTACTTC. It translates to CASSRGGIPGTGGEQYF.

This chain connects TRBV6-5 to TRBJ2-5, with a tentative D call TRBD2 (6 bases). CDR3 size: 13 residues. Deletions cut 6 bases from V and 5 bases from J, with 13 bases between. The germline V gene has CDR1 MNHEY and CDR2 SVGAGI. The CDR3 reads CASRKTSLETQYF. CDR3 coding DNA: TGTGCCAGCAGAAAGACTAGTTTGGAGACCCAGTACTTC.

The CDR3 spells CANRGDNTGELFF. The CDR3 bases are TGTGCCAACCGGGGGGACAACACCGGGGAGCTGTTTTTT. The chain employs TRBV18 and TRBJ2-2; the match to TRBD2 covers 7 bases. This CDR3 spans 13 amino acids. Trimming cost V 10 bases and J 2 bases; bases outside gene matches: 4. The germline gives CDR1 KGHSH, CDR2 LQKENI.

The chain joins TRBV9 to TRBJ1-5; D not certain. The V gene lost 2 bases and the J gene lost 6 bases, with 12 bases spanning the gap. CDR1 and CDR2 from the germline V gene are SGDLS and YYNGEE. The CDR3 runs to 14 residues. CDR3 protein: CASSVSATFQPQHF. The CDR3, as DNA: TGTGCCAGCAGCGTTTCGGCGACATTTCAGCCCCAGCATTTT. The full variable domain, its missing parts supplied by reference TRBV9 and TRBJ1-5, is DSGVTQTPKHLITATGQRVTLRCSPRSGDLSVYWYQQSLDQGLQFLIQYYNGEERAKGNILERFSAQQFPDLHSELNLSSLELGDSALYFCASSVSATFQPQHFGDGTRLSIL.

Written as DNA, the CDR3 is TGTGCCAGCAGTCTCCAAGAGACCCAGTACTTC. Amino acid sequence: CASSLQETQYF. The chain carries TRBV6-2 or TRBV6-3 and TRBJ2-5; D unresolved. This CDR3 has 11 amino acids. Trimming pared 5 bases from V and 1 base from J, leaving 2 bases between. Germline CDR1 and CDR2: MNHEY and SVGEGT.

This chain connects TRBV4-3 to TRBJ1-5; no reliable D call. The CDR3 totals 13 residues. V was clipped by 3 bases and J by 4 bases, with 7 bases between them. Germline V gene lookup returns CDR1 LGHNA and CDR2 YSLEER. The CDR3 DNA sequence: TGCGCCAGCAGCCACAGGAAAAATCAGCCCCAGCATTTT. This gives the protein CASSHRKNQPQHF.

The rearrangement uses TRBV10-1 and TRBJ1-3; 7 bases map to TRBD1. The CDR3 totals 17 residues. After removal of 8 bases from V and 0 bases from J, the junction contained 13 bases not matched to a gene. Per germline, CDR1 WNHNN and CDR2 SYGVQD (reference sequence). The CDR3 here is CASDTGTDDPSGNTIYF. The CDR3 DNA reads as TGCGCCAGCGACACCGGGACAGATGACCCCTCTGGAAACACCATATATTTT.

The chain couples TRBV7-3 to TRBJ1-1; the D gene is possibly TRBD1 (5 bases). CDR1 and CDR2 (germline): SGHTA, FQGTGA. The CDR3 covers 15 residues. V lost 5 bases to trimming and J lost 2 bases, with 15 bases between them. CDR3 nucleotide sequence: TGTGCCAGCAGCGACCCGGTTGGGGCTAACACTGAAGCTTTCTTT. Translated: CASSDPVGANTEAFF.

CDR3 residues: CATSDRRSSGANVLTF. The CDR3 region has the DNA TGTGCCACCAGCGACAGGAGAAGCTCTGGGGCCAACGTCCTGACTTTC. V gene TRBV15 combines with J gene TRBJ2-6; perhaps TRBD1 as D (6 bases). The CDR3 is 16 amino acids. V lost 5 bases, J lost 0 bases, and 11 bases lay in between. Germline V CDR1 and CDR2: LNHNV, YYDKDF (reference sequence).

V usage is TRBV28 and J usage is TRBJ2-3; 8 positions agree with TRBD1. J was trimmed by 5 bases and V by 6 bases; bases with no gene match: 16. The CDR3 has 17 amino acids. The germline V gene has CDR1 MDHEN and CDR2 SYDVKM. In nucleotides, the CDR3 is TGTGCCAGCAGCCGACCGACCTCAAGACAGGGGAGAGATACGCAGTATTTT. Protein: CASSRPTSRQGRDTQYF. The variable domain in full, with the rest retrieved from reference TRBV28 and TRBJ2-3, is DVKVTQSSRYLVKRTGEKVFLECVQDMDHENMFWYRQDPGLGLRLIYFSYDVKMKEKGDIPEGYSVSREKKERFSLILESASTNQTSMYLCASSRPTSRQGRDTQYFGPGTRLTVL.

The chain employs TRBV7-9 and TRBJ2-5, with D tentatively TRBD2 (7 bases). Germline CDR1 and CDR2: SEHNR and FQNEAQ (reference sequence). The CDR3 consists of 15 residues. V lost 3 bases, J lost 4 bases, and 15 bases lay in between. DNA for the CDR3: TGTGCCAGCAGCTTGGGGGCCGGGACTATAGAGACCCAGTACTTC. Its protein is CASSLGAGTIETQYF.

The rearrangement joins TRBV9 to TRBJ2-2, with D maybe TRBD1 (6 bases). Germline V gene lookup returns CDR1 SGDLS and CDR2 YYNGEE. The CDR3 runs to 15 residues. The V and J ends lost 0 bases and 0 bases respectively, with 6 bases between them. The CDR3 coding sequence is TGTGCCAGCAGCGTAGAGGGGGCGAACACCGGGGAGCTGTTTTTT. Amino acids: CASSVEGANTGELFF.

The V call is TRBV4-3, the J call TRBJ1-4, with 7 bases lining up with TRBD1. Germline V gene sequence: CDR1 LGHNA, CDR2 YSLEER. The CDR3 is 16 residues long. Unmatched junction bases numbered 7, after V lost 2 bases and J lost 4 bases. This CDR3 reads CASSQFTDRSNEKLFF. CDR3 sequence (DNA): TGCGCCAGCAGCCAATTTACGGACAGGAGTAATGAAAAACTGTTTTTT.

The CDR3 loop is CASSRLGTVQETQYF. The CDR3 DNA reads as TGTGCCAGCAGTCGACTTGGGACAGTCCAAGAGACCCAGTACTTC. The chain carries TRBV6-5 and TRBJ2-5, with TRBD1 matching 7 bases. V dropped 5 bases and J dropped 1; count of bases not matched to a gene: 7. Germline loops: CDR1 MNHEY, CDR2 SVGAGI. The CDR3 consists of 15 residues.

The chain has TRBV19 and TRBJ2-3; D may be TRBD1 (6 bases). CDR1 is LNHDA and CDR2 is SQIVND in the germline V gene (reference sequence). CDR3 size: 14 residues. V was clipped by 5 bases and J by 4 bases, with 13 bases between them. CDR3 DNA: TGTGCCAGTAGTCCGCGAGGGGGATCAGATACGCAGTATTTT. This translates into CASSPRGGSDTQYF.